This TCR beta chain was identified in a study of blood T cell repertoires in COVID-19. At the level of the study: Acute and convalescent COVID-19 specimens originated in the United States, Italy and Spain. T cells, B-cell-depleted T cells, or PBMCs provided the cDNA or gDNA that served as material.

Trimming left V 6 bases short and J 10 bases short, with 15 bases between. Germline V gene data show CDR1 as SQVTM and CDR2 as ANQGSEA. The CDR3 extends over 12 amino acids. This table comes from immunoSEQ multiplex PCR, and its TCRdb copy is limited to in-frame clones, with some not included. The data contain around 40,000 clones, 87% of them singletons. The sample was peripheral blood. This receptor was obtained from a man in his fifties or sixties with active or convalescent COVID-19. The rearrangement uses TRBV29-1 and TRBJ1-4; D is uncertain. The CDR3 DNA reads TGCAGCGTCCAGACGGGATCCGTAAAACTGTTTTTT. This sequence encodes CSVQTGSVKLFF.